The clone carrying this T cell receptor beta chain was recorded a few times. What it recognizes is unknown. The CDR3 runs 17 residues. The junction had 15 bases not matched to a gene; V was cut back by 11 bases and J by 1 base. The entry originates in a study of OX40 agonist ivuxolimab in advanced cancers. The overall study: Patients were dosed with the agonistic anti-OX40 (CD134) antibody ivuxolimab. Study observations and caveats: There were, on average, more expanded clones in CD8+ T cells than in CD4+. Clonal expansion from baseline to week 6 occurred in both CD4+ and CD8+ T cells.

Sequencing was performed with immunoSEQ multiplex PCR; in TCRdb, only in-frame clones are kept and a portion is missing. The data contain about 91,000 clones, under 90% of them singletons. The chain has TRBV23-1 and TRBJ2-2; the match to TRBD1 covers 8 bases. TRBV23-1 is noted as an ORF with a role that remains uncertain. This sequence was found in an adult with an advanced solid tumor such as melanoma, head and neck, liver or kidney cancer. The source material was CD4+ or CD8+ T cells sorted from blood, sampled in a trial of the OX40 agonist ivuxolimab. The CDR3 nucleotides read TGCGCCGGGGGAGCCACGGGACAGGAGGAGAACACCGGGGAGCTGTTTTTT. Its translation: CAGGATGQEENTGELFF.